This TCR beta chain emerged from a study of T cells of healthy individuals (dated 2018 in TCRdb). Inclusive of the bounding cysteine and phenylalanine, the CDR3 is 15 residues long. Only CDR3 DNA is held: 45 bases, read in frame from base 1. The germline V and J ends show losses of 2 bases and 3 bases respectively, and no gene match explains 3 bases of the junction. The germline V gene provides CDR1 SGHRS and CDR2 YFSETQ. Libraries came from 5' RACE. The reads were generated on an Illumina MiSeq. The public reads were reprocessed in TCRdb via fastp at Q25 and MiXCR, keeping in-frame beta chains. Here each entry gathers all rows of one CDR3 protein and keeps the most common genes and DNA. The sample table holds nearly 100,000 distinct CDR3 sequences, of which approximately 15% were seen once. More than 5.5% of the sample is taken by the ten largest. This clonotype was counted between two and nine times. This receptor's antigen is unknown. No per-base quality is available; no much larger clone lies one base away.

The sequence came from a human donor in good health. The chain was built from TRBV5-1 and TRBJ2-5, with 11 junctional bases fitting TRBD2. Here is the DNA: TGCGCCAGCAGCTTAGGACTAGCGGGTAAAGAGACCCAGTACTTC. This gives the protein CASSLGLAGKETQYF.